These 25 T cell receptor beta chains came from one sample sequenced in a study of control samples from healthy donors and cancer patients. Sequencing used immunoSEQ multiplex PCR; TCRdb keeps in-frame clones, though not all of them. This sample has 150,000 to 200,000 clones; 92% occur once, and the top ten carry 0.55% to 0.7%. Sequenced: blood. The receptors shown here come from a woman in her 30s in good health.

This clone was detected once. The chain uses TRBV10-2 and TRBJ2-7, with a possible D match to TRBD2 (6 bases). Germline-derived CDR1 and CDR2 are WSHSY and SAAADI. The CDR3 has 11 residues. Trimming left V 7 bases short and J 7 bases short, with 11 bases between. Here the CDR3 DNA reads TGCGCCAGCACACCGGGAGTGGAGCAGTACTTC. Protein product: CASTPGVEQYF.

The genes are TRBV9 and TRBJ2-7, with 9 positions matching TRBD2. CDR3 length: 16 amino acids. Trimming at V came to 4 bases and at J to 6 bases, leaving 14 bases not matched to a gene. Germline V gene data show CDR1 as SGDLS and CDR2 as YYNGEE. CDR3 in amino acids: CASSLVAGARAGEQYF. The CDR3, as DNA: TGTGCCAGCAGCCTCGTAGCGGGAGCAAGGGCGGGCGAGCAGTACTTC.

The sample holds one count of this clone. This chain uses TRBV7-2 with TRBJ2-7, with D perhaps TRBD2 (5 bases). This CDR3 has 13 amino acids. Germline V lookup: CDR1 SGHTA, CDR2 FQGNSA. Trimming removed 0 bases at V and 6 bases at J, with 9 bases between. CDR3 bases: TGTGCCAGCAGCTTAGCGGGAGCCTCCGAGCAGTACTTC. The encoded protein is CASSLAGASEQYF.

The rearrangement uses TRBV4-2 and TRBJ2-7; TRBD2 is a possible D gene (6 bases). Germline loops: CDR1 LGHNA, CDR2 YNFKEQ. This CDR3 is 15 amino acids long. V dropped 0 bases and J dropped 2 bases, with 11 bases sitting between them. The CDR3 sequence is CASSQERAGAYEQYF. The DNA for the CDR3 is TGTGCCAGCAGCCAAGAGCGAGCGGGCGCCTACGAGCAGTACTTC.

The chain is built from TRBV5-1 and TRBJ2-1, with TRBD2 matching 9 bases. This CDR3 has 16 amino acids. V shed 4 bases and J 2 bases; nucleotides not matched to a gene: 7. The germline CDR1 and CDR2 sequences are SGHRS and YFSETQ. The DNA for the CDR3 is TGCGCCAGCAGCAGTAATAGCGGGAGAACCTACAATGAGCAGTTCTTC. It specifies CASSSNSGRTYNEQFF.

This chain links TRBV28 with TRBJ2-3, with D unresolved. Germline CDR1 and CDR2: MDHEN and SYDVKM. V was trimmed by 8 bases and J by 2 bases, leaving 17 bases between them. The CDR3 loop spans 15 amino acids. CDR3: CASAPPRASTDTQYF. As DNA, the CDR3 is TGTGCCAGCGCCCCTCCTAGAGCCTCCACAGATACGCAGTATTTT.

The CDR3: CASTRLAGGGDTQYF. DNA for the CDR3: TGTGCCAGCACCCGACTAGCGGGAGGGGGGGATACGCAGTATTTT. The chain has TRBV2 and TRBJ2-3, with 14 bases lining up with TRBD2. The trim removed 7 bases at V and 6 bases at J, leaving 6 bases unmatched. Germline-derived CDR1 and CDR2 are SNHLY and FYNNEI. The CDR3 totals 15 residues.

The chain combines TRBV19 with TRBJ2-1; 9 bases are a match to TRBD1. V lost 6 bases, J lost 1 base, and 10 bases stayed unmatched. Germline loops: CDR1 LNHDA, CDR2 SQIVND (reference sequence). The CDR3 spans 17 residues. The DNA of the CDR3 is TGTGCCAGTAGCCATAAGACAGGGGGATTATCCTACAATGAGCAGTTCTTC. Its translation: CASSHKTGGLSYNEQFF. The full variable domain, completed using reference TRBV19 and TRBJ2-1, is DGGITQSPKYLFRKEGQNVTLSCEQNLNHDAMYWYRQDPGQGLRLIYYSQIVNDFQKGDIAEGYSVSREKKESFPLTVTSAQKNPTAFYLCASSHKTGGLSYNEQFFGPGTRLTVL.

The gene calls are TRBV28 and TRBJ2-1; 8 nucleotides agree with TRBD2. The CDR3 is 19 residues long. CDR1 MDHEN and CDR2 SYDVKM come from the germline V gene. J was trimmed by 0 bases and V by 5 bases; bases with no gene match: 15. CDR3 in amino acids: CASSPISSFSGISYNEQFF. CDR3 in DNA: TGTGCCAGCAGTCCGATATCCTCATTTAGCGGGATCTCCTACAATGAGCAGTTCTTC.

This chain connects TRBV3-1 (or the pseudogene TRBV3-2) to TRBJ2-7, with D maybe TRBD2 (6 bases). The germline CDR1 and CDR2 sequences are LGHDT and YNNKEL (reference sequence). Trimming took 6 bases from V and 0 from J, leaving 12 bases between them. This CDR3 has 14 residues. CDR3 in amino acids: CASSPFGSSYEQYF. CDR3 DNA sequence: TGTGCCAGCAGTCCTTTCGGGAGCTCCTACGAGCAGTACTTC.

This chain uses TRBV19 with TRBJ2-7; no definite D call. Per the germline V gene, CDR1 is LNHDA and CDR2 is SQIVND (reference sequence). This CDR3 has 13 amino acids. Trimming shortened V by 1 base and J by 3 bases, and 7 bases separated the two germline ends. The CDR3 DNA is TGTGCCAGTAGTATAGCCAGGCACTACGAGCAGTACTTC. It codes for CASSIARHYEQYF.

On this clone: The sample contains more than one DNA sequence encoding this CDR3. This chain joins TRBV19 and TRBJ1-5; no reliable D call. Trimming cost V 3 bases and J 7 bases, with 7 bases left between them. The germline gives CDR1 LNHDA, CDR2 SQIVND (reference sequence). The CDR3 is 12 residues long. DNA of the CDR3: TGTGCCAGTAGTATCCTGGGACAGCCCCAGCATTTT. Its protein is CASSILGQPQHF.

This sequence joins TRBV18 and TRBJ2-2; weak D call: TRBD1 (5 bases). This CDR3 is 12 amino acids long. Trimming cost V 8 bases and J 6 bases, with 10 bases left between them. Germline CDR1 and CDR2: KGHSH and LQKENI. The CDR3 coding sequence is TGTGCCAGCCAGGGTTTGGCCGGGGAGCTGTTTTTT. Translation: CASQGLAGELFF.

The V and J genes are TRBV19 and TRBJ2-2, with 10 bases aligning to TRBD1. Looked up from germline, CDR1 is LNHDA and CDR2 is SQIVND (reference sequence). Unmatched junction bases numbered 8, after V lost 7 bases and J lost 3 bases. The CDR3 covers 16 residues. DNA for the CDR3: TGTGCCAGTATGAAAGGACAGGGGGTTGACACCGGGGAGCTGTTTTTT. It is translated as CASMKGQGVDTGELFF. Together with reference TRBV19 and TRBJ2-2, the CDR3 gives the full variable domain: DGGITQSPKYLFRKEGQNVTLSCEQNLNHDAMYWYRQDPGQGLRLIYYSQIVNDFQKGDIAEGYSVSREKKESFPLTVTSAQKNPTAFYLCASMKGQGVDTGELFFGEGSRLTVL.

This clone was picked up one time. The chain is built from TRBV6-2 or TRBV6-3 and TRBJ2-3; 11 nucleotides align to TRBD2. The ends lost 0 bases at V and 3 bases at J; junction bases unmatched: 8. CDR3 length: 18 amino acids. Germline V gene sequence: CDR1 MNHEY, CDR2 SVGEGT. The CDR3 loop is CASSYSRLAGGVTDTQYF. CDR3 DNA: TGTGCCAGCAGTTACTCGAGGCTAGCGGGAGGCGTGACAGATACGCAGTATTTT.

This rearrangement joins TRBV28 to TRBJ2-4; D is perhaps TRBD2 (6 bases). The V end lost 2 bases, the J end lost 2 bases, and 13 bases lay between the germline ends. Per germline, CDR1 MDHEN and CDR2 SYDVKM. This CDR3 has 16 amino acids. The CDR3 DNA is TGTGCCAGCAGTTTAAAATGGAGGGCCCCCAAAAACATTCAGTACTTC. It codes for CASSLKWRAPKNIQYF. Filled out from reference TRBV28 and TRBJ2-4, the complete variable domain reads DVKVTQSSRYLVKRTGEKVFLECVQDMDHENMFWYRQDPGLGLRLIYFSYDVKMKEKGDIPEGYSVSREKKERFSLILESASTNQTSMYLCASSLKWRAPKNIQYFGAGTRLSVL.

The V gene is TRBV11-1, the J gene TRBJ2-1; weak D call: TRBD1 (6 bases). Trimming cost V 4 bases and J 10 bases, with 17 bases left between them. Per the germline V gene, CDR1 is SGHAT and CDR2 is FQDESV (reference sequence). The CDR3 extends over 14 amino acids. This CDR3 is CASSWGHGAREQFF. The CDR3 DNA reads TGTGCCAGCAGCTGGGGGCACGGGGCTCGAGAGCAGTTCTTC.

V usage is TRBV5-4 and J usage is TRBJ2-1; D ambiguous. Per germline, CDR1 SGHNT and CDR2 YYREEE (reference sequence). The CDR3 runs to 14 residues. V lost 2 bases and J lost 0, with 6 bases in between. The CDR3 sequence is CASSLTASYNEQFF. CDR3 DNA sequence: TGTGCCAGCAGCTTAACGGCCTCCTACAATGAGCAGTTCTTC.

The V gene is TRBV12-5, the J gene TRBJ2-1, with unresolved D. The CDR3 spans 12 residues. The ends were cut back, 2 bases at V and 3 bases at J, with 2 bases in the middle. Germline V CDR1 and CDR2: LGHNT, FRNRAP. CDR3 DNA sequence: TGTGCTAGTGGTTTGAACTACAATGAGCAGTTCTTC. The encoded protein is CASGLNYNEQFF.

The V gene is TRBV9, the J gene TRBJ1-6; D may be TRBD1 (6 bases). With 4 bases removed from V and 5 bases from J, the gap between germline ends came to 10 bases. The CDR3 totals 14 residues. From germline, CDR1 is SGDLS and CDR2 YYNGEE. CDR3 amino acids: CASSSRQDNSPLHF. CDR3 nucleotide sequence: TGTGCCAGCAGCTCACGACAGGATAATTCACCCCTCCACTTT.

The rearrangement links TRBV4-1 to TRBJ2-7; 7 bases are shared with TRBD1. The ends lost 1 base at V and 3 bases at J; junction bases unmatched: 3. The CDR3 consists of 14 residues. Per the germline V gene, CDR1 is MGHRA and CDR2 is YSYEKL. DNA for the CDR3: TGCGCCAGCAGCCAAGCTCCAGGGGGCTACGAGCAGTACTTC. Protein sequence: CASSQAPGGYEQYF.

The chain carries TRBV28 and TRBJ2-7; no definite D call. V was trimmed by 6 bases and J by 4 bases, leaving 13 bases between them. The CDR3 has 13 residues. CDR1 MDHEN and CDR2 SYDVKM come from the germline V gene. DNA of the CDR3: TGTGCCAGCAGCCAGGTTCCGGGTTACGAGCAGTACTTC. Residues: CASSQVPGYEQYF.

The chain is built from TRBV12-3 or TRBV12-4 and TRBJ1-5, with a tentative D call TRBD1 (5 bases). The CDR3 runs 13 residues. Trimming took off 6 bases at V and 8 bases at J, with 14 bases between the two ends. In DNA form, the CDR3 reads TGTGCCAGCAGCCATGATGTAGGGGAGCCCCAGCATTTT. It codes for CASSHDVGEPQHF.

The chain combines TRBV19 with TRBJ1-2, with TRBD1 matching over 10 bases. The germline V gene encodes CDR1 LNHDA and CDR2 SQIVND (reference sequence). The CDR3 totals 17 residues. Trimming cost V 1 base and J 4 bases; bases outside gene matches: 9. CDR3 sequence: CASSIAKTGGAGYGYTF. CDR3 sequence (DNA): TGTGCCAGTAGTATAGCCAAGACAGGGGGCGCAGGCTATGGCTACACCTTC.

This clone was seen a few times. CDR3 in DNA: TGTGCCAGCAGTGAAGGCAGGGAGTCGCTCCCAACTAATGAAAAACTGTTTTTT. Residues: CASSEGRESLPTNEKLFF. This chain links TRBV6-1 with TRBJ1-4; possibly TRBD1 for D (5 bases). The CDR3 is made up of 18 amino acids. V was shortened by 1 base and J by 0 bases, with 15 bases between the two germline ends. The germline V gene encodes CDR1 MNHNS and CDR2 SASEGT.